Following are 22 T cell receptor beta chains from one sample sequenced in a study of blood T cells in healthy people across ages. Together with a sample-barcoded 5' primer, a J-beta primer mix was included in a second PCR lasting roughly 6 to 12 cycles. TCRdb reprocessed the 5' RACE reads with MiXCR, giving one entry per CDR3 protein. The sample records some 900,000 distinct CDR3 sequences, 40% to 60% being singletons. Sequences were obtained from blood. The receptors were sampled from a man younger than 40 in good health.

This clonotype came up a few times. V usage is TRBV5-4 and J usage is TRBJ1-4; TRBD1 agrees at 7 bases. Germline V CDR1 and CDR2: SGHNT, YYREEE (reference sequence). The ends lost 0 bases at V and 5 bases at J; junction bases unmatched: 4. CDR3 length equals 15 residues. The CDR3 protein is CASSLGQGGNEKLFF. Written as DNA, the CDR3 is TGTGCCAGCAGCTTGGGGCAGGGGGGGAATGAAAAACTGTTTTTT.

This clonotype was seen once. The chain recombines TRBV5-1 with TRBJ1-4, with D maybe TRBD1 (5 bases). The V end lost 2 bases, the J end lost 3 bases, and 8 bases lay between the germline ends. Germline CDR1 SGHRS, CDR2 YFSETQ. This CDR3 comprises 14 residues. The DNA of the CDR3 is TGCGCCAGCAGCTTTGGGGGACCTAATGAAAAACTGTTTTTT. This gives the protein CASSFGGPNEKLFF.

The chain has TRBV9 and TRBJ1-1, with TRBD1 matching 8 bases. CDR1 and CDR2 (germline): SGDLS, YYNGEE. CDR3 size: 15 residues. With V trimmed by 3 bases and J by 3 bases, 7 bases remained unmatched. DNA of the CDR3: TGTGCCAGCAGCGAAGAGGACAGGGAATACACTGAAGCTTTCTTT. Encoded protein: CASSEEDREYTEAFF.

The chain uses TRBV20-1 and TRBJ1-5; 9 bases fit TRBD1. Germline V gives CDR1 DFQATT, CDR2 SNEGSKA (reference sequence). The ends lost 0 bases at V and 0 bases at J; junction bases unmatched: 6. The CDR3 spans 17 residues. As DNA, the CDR3 is TGCAGTGCTAGAGATATTTGGACAGGGGCTAGCAATCAGCCCCAGCATTTT. Translating it yields CSARDIWTGASNQPQHF.

The chain combines TRBV20-1 with TRBJ2-3; 9 positions agree with TRBD2. The CDR3 has 16 residues. V was clipped by 0 bases and J by 4 bases; unmatched bases: 8. The V gene's germline CDR1 is DFQATT and CDR2 SNEGSKA (reference sequence). CDR3 DNA: TGCAGTGCTAGAGATTGGTTGGCGGGGGGGCCAGATACGCAGTATTTT. Translated, it gives CSARDWLAGGPDTQYF.

This chain links TRBV20-1 with TRBJ2-7; 11 bases map to TRBD1. The CDR3 loop spans 15 amino acids. The junction had 6 bases not matched to a gene; V was cut back by 3 bases and J by 2 bases. Germline V gene data show CDR1 as DFQATT and CDR2 as SNEGSKA (reference sequence). The CDR3 spells CSASRTGGAAYEQYF. Written as DNA, the CDR3 is TGCAGTGCTAGTAGGACAGGGGGCGCAGCCTACGAGCAGTACTTC.

V and J are TRBV6-2 or TRBV6-3 and TRBJ1-6; no firm D call. Trimming pared 4 bases from V and 13 bases from J, leaving 17 bases between. CDR1 and CDR2 (germline): MNHEY, SVGEGT. This CDR3 comprises 14 residues. The CDR3 nucleotides read TGTGCCAGCAGTTTTTGGGATGAAAACTTCCCCCTCCACTTT. Its translation is CASSFWDENFPLHF.

The CDR3 sequence: CASSPDGPQPQHF. CDR3 DNA sequence: TGTGCCAGCAGCCCGGACGGGCCTCAGCCCCAGCATTTT. The chain links TRBV6-5 to TRBJ1-5; no clear D gene. The CDR3 is 13 residues long. Germline V gene data show CDR1 as MNHEY and CDR2 as SVGAGI. Trimming took off 6 bases at V and 6 bases at J, with 12 bases between the two ends.

This clonotype has more than one count but fewer than ten. The DNA of the CDR3 is TGTGCCAGCAGCCAAGGTGGTTCGGATAGCAATCAGCCCCAGCATTTT. Its translation: CASSQGGSDSNQPQHF. The chain combines TRBV4-2 with TRBJ1-5, with D unclear. Trimming pared 1 base from V and 0 bases from J, leaving 10 bases between. CDR3 size: 16 residues. Germline CDR1 is LGHNA and CDR2 is YNFKEQ.

Ten or more counts support this clonotype. This chain joins TRBV7-2 and TRBJ1-5; tentative D call: TRBD1 (5 bases). Germline V lookup: CDR1 SGHTA, CDR2 FQGNSA. V was clipped by 1 base and J by 7 bases, with 14 bases between them. The CDR3 sequence is 15 residues long. As DNA, the CDR3 is TGTGCCAGCAGCTTAGATGGACAAAGCGGACAGCCCCAGCATTTT. Translated, it gives CASSLDGQSGQPQHF.

This rearrangement joins TRBV29-1 to TRBJ2-7, with 9 bases matching TRBD1. The germline V gene has CDR1 SQVTM and CDR2 ANQGSEA. This CDR3 spans 14 amino acids. Unmatched junction bases numbered 9, after V lost 7 bases and J lost 2 bases. CDR3 nucleotides: TGCAGCGCAAACGGACAGGGGATGACCTACGAGCAGTACTTC. It translates to CSANGQGMTYEQYF.

In this sample, this clonotype turned up a few times. The rearrangement uses TRBV6-2 or TRBV6-3 and TRBJ2-7, with D possibly matching TRBD1 (5 bases). The germline V and J ends were trimmed by 2 bases and 6 bases, with 11 bases remaining between them. The CDR3 is 13 amino acids. Looked up from germline, CDR1 is MNHEY and CDR2 is SVGEGT. CDR3 loop: CASSYRERGEQYF. As DNA, the CDR3 is TGTGCCAGCAGTTACAGGGAAAGGGGCGAGCAGTACTTC.

This clonotype was observed a few times. This chain links TRBV6-2 or TRBV6-3 with TRBJ2-1, with a tentative D call TRBD1 (5 bases). CDR3 length: 13 amino acids. In germline, CDR1 is MNHEY, CDR2 SVGEGT. With 2 bases removed from V and 13 bases from J, the gap between germline ends came to 15 bases. CDR3 sequence reads: CASSYQGDRGQFF. The CDR3 region has the DNA TGTGCCAGCAGTTACCAGGGTGATAGGGGACAGTTCTTC.

The J gene is TRBJ1-2, the V gene TRBV2; D gene uncertain. The length of the CDR3 is 14 residues. CDR1 is SNHLY and CDR2 is FYNNEI in the germline V gene. V was pared by 8 bases and J by 0 bases, with 13 bases between. For the CDR3, the DNA is TGTGCCAGCGCGAAGGGCAGATCTAACTATGGCTACACCTTC. Amino acids: CASAKGRSNYGYTF.

The J gene is TRBJ2-5, the V gene TRBV6-2 or TRBV6-3, with unresolved D. The J call may be incorrect, as the DNA end agrees better with TRBJ2-7. There are 16 residues in the CDR3. The germline CDR1 and CDR2 sequences are MNHEY and SVGEGT. CDR3 in amino acids: CASSYGRHSSGDEQYF. DNA of the CDR3: TGTGCCAGCAGTTACGGCAGACATTCAAGTGGAGACGAGCAGTACTTC.

The CDR3 DNA follows: TGTGCCAGCAGCCAAGAAAATGACGAGACCCAGTACTTC. Encoded protein: CASSQENDETQYF. The gene calls are TRBV4-2 and TRBJ2-5; D is unclear. The CDR3 sequence is 13 residues long. Trimming stripped 0 bases from V and 5 bases from J, with 7 bases between. CDR1 is LGHNA, CDR2 YNFKEQ, per germline.

This chain uses TRBV24-1 with TRBJ2-5; D perhaps matches TRBD2 (5 bases). CDR1 is KGHDR and CDR2 is SFDVKD in the germline V gene. Trimming stripped 4 bases from V and 1 base from J, with 9 bases between. The CDR3 length is 14 residues. The CDR3 protein is CATSDTGIQETQYF. The DNA of the CDR3 is TGTGCCACCAGTGACACCGGGATCCAAGAGACCCAGTACTTC.

About this clonotype itself: Since a much larger clone is just one base distant, this may be a read error. The genes are TRBV3-1 and TRBJ1-1; D unclear. Per the germline V gene, CDR1 is LGHDT and CDR2 is YNNKEL (reference sequence). With 4 bases removed from V and 3 bases from J, the gap between germline ends came to 15 bases. This CDR3 contains 15 residues. CDR3 coding DNA: TGTGCCAGCAGCCGCCTGACAAACCAGCACACTGAAGCTTTCTTT. Its translation: CASSRLTNQHTEAFF. The full variable domain, its missing parts supplied by reference TRBV3-1 and TRBJ1-1, is DTAVSQTPKYLVTQMGNDKSIKCEQNLGHDTMYWYKQDSKKFLKIMFSYNNKELIINETVPNRFSPKSPDKAHLNLHINSLELGDSAVYFCASSRLTNQHTEAFFGQGTRLTVV.

The chain recombines TRBV4-3 with TRBJ2-1; D gene unclear. Germline V gives CDR1 LGHNA, CDR2 YSLEER. The CDR3 totals 14 residues. The V and J ends lost 0 bases and 6 bases respectively, with 9 bases between them. CDR3 in amino acids: CASSQDLLSNEQFF. The CDR3 coding sequence is TGCGCCAGCAGCCAAGATTTGCTTTCCAATGAGCAGTTCTTC.

V gene TRBV7-9 combines with J gene TRBJ1-5; D is perhaps TRBD1 (5 bases). V was trimmed by 5 bases and J by 3 bases, leaving 26 bases between them. Per germline, CDR1 SEHNR and CDR2 FQNEAQ (reference sequence). This CDR3 contains 19 residues. CDR3 loop: CASSPSGPGDGPNNQPQHF. In nucleotides, the CDR3 is TGTGCCAGCAGCCCAAGCGGACCGGGGGACGGACCGAACAATCAGCCCCAGCATTTT.

In DNA form, the CDR3 reads TGTGCCAGCAGCGACCATGATGCAGGGGGCGTTGGATCACCCCTCCACTTT. Amino acid sequence: CASSDHDAGGVGSPLHF. The chain has TRBV7-9 and TRBJ1-6, with 8 bases aligning to TRBD1. Germline V lookup: CDR1 SEHNR, CDR2 FQNEAQ (reference sequence). V was clipped by 5 bases and J by 10 bases; unmatched bases: 16. This CDR3 comprises 17 residues.

The chain uses TRBV27 and TRBJ1-2; 8 bases fit TRBD1. Trimming removed 6 bases from V and 7 bases from J; junction bases left unmatched: 4. The CDR3 runs 12 residues. Germline lookup yields CDR1 MNHEY and CDR2 SMNVEV (reference sequence). Here the CDR3 reads CASRTGAGGYTF. The CDR3 DNA follows: TGTGCCAGCAGGACAGGGGCCGGTGGCTACACCTTC.